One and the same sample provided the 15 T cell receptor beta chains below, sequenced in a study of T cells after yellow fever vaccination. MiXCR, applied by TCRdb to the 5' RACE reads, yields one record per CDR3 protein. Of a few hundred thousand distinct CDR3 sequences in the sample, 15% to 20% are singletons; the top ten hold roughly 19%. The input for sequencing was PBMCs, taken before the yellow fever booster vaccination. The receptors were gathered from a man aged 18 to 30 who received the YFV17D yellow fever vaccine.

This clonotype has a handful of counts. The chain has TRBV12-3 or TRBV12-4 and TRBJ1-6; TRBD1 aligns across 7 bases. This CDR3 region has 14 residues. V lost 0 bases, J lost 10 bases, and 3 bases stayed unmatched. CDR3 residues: CASSLAGGGSPLHF. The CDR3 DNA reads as TGTGCCAGCAGTTTAGCAGGGGGCGGGTCACCCCTCCACTTT.

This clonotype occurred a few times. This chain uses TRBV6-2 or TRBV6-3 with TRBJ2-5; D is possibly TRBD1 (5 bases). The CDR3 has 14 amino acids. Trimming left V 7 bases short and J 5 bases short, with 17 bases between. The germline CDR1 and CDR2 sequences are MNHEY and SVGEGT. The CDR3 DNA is TGTGCCAGCACCCACTCAGGGTTTGAGGAGACCCAGTACTTC. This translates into CASTHSGFEETQYF.

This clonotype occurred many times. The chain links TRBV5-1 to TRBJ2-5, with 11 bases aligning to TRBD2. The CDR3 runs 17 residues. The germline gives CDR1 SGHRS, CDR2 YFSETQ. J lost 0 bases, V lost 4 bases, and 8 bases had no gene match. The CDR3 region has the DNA TGCGCCAGCAGCCCGGGATCTAGCGGGGGGTACCAAGAGACCCAGTACTTC. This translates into CASSPGSSGGYQETQYF. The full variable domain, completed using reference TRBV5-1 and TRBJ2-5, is KAGVTQTPRYLIKTRGQQVTLSCSPISGHRSVSWYQQTPGQGLQFLFEYFSETQRNKGNFPGRFSGRQFSNSRSEMNVSTLELGDSALYLCASSPGSSGGYQETQYFGPGTRLLVL.

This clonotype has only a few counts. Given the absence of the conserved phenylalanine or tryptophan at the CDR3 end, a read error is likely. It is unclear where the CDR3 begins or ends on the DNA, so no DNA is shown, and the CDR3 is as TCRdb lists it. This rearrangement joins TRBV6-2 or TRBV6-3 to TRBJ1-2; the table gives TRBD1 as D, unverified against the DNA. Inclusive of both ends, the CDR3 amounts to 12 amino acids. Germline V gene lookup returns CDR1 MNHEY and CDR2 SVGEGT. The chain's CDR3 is CASSLTDDGQEY.

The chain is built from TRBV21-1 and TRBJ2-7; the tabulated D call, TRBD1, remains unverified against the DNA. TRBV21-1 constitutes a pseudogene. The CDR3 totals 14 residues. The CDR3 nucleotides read TGTGCCAGCAGAGGGAACAGGCCAGCGGACGAGCAGTACGTC. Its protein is CASRGNRPADEQYV.

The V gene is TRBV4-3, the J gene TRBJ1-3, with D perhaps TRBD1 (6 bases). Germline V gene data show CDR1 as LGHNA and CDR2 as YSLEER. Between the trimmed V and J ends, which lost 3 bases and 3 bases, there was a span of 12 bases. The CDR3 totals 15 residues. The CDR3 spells CASSQGATFGNTIYF. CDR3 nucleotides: TGCGCCAGCAGCCAGGGGGCTACGTTTGGAAACACCATATATTTT.

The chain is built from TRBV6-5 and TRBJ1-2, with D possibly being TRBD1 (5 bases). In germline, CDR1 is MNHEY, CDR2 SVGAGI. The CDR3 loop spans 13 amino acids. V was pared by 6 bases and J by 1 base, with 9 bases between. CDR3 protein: CASSWGVNYGYTF. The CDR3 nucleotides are TGTGCCAGCAGCTGGGGGGTTAACTATGGCTACACCTTC.

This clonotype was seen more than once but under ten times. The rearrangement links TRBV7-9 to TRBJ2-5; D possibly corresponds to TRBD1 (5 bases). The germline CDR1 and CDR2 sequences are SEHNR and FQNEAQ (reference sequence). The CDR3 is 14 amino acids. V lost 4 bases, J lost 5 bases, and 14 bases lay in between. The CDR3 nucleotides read TGTGCCAGCAGCTCTACAGGACAACGGGAGACCCAGTACTTC. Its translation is CASSSTGQRETQYF.

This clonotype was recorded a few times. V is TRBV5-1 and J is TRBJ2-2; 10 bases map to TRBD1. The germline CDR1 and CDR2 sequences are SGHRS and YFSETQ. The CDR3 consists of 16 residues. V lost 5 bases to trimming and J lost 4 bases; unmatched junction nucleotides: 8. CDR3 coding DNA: TGCGCCAGCAGTCCGCCGGGACAGGGGATCACCGGGGAGCTGTTTTTT. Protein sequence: CASSPPGQGITGELFF.

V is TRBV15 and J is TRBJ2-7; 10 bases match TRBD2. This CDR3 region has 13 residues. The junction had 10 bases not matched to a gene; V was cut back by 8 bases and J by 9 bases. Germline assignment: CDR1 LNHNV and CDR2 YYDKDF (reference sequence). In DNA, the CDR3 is TGTGCCACCCGAGATAGCGGGGGGATCCGGCAGTACGTC. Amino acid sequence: CATRDSGGIRQYV.

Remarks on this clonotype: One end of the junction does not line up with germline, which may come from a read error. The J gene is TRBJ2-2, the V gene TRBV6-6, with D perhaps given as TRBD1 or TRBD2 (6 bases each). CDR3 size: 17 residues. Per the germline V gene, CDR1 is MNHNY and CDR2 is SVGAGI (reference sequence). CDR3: CASSYRQGRTNAGELFF. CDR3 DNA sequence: TGTGCCAGCAGTTATCGTCAGGGGAGGACGAACGCCGGGGAGCTGTTTTTT.

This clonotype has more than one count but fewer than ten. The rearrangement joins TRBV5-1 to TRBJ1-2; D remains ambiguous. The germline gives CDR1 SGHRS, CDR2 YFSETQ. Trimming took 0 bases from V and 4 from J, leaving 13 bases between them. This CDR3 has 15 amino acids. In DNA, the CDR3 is TGCGCCAGCAGCTTGGAGGGTCTTGGTGGCTATGGCTACACCTTC. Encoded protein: CASSLEGLGGYGYTF.

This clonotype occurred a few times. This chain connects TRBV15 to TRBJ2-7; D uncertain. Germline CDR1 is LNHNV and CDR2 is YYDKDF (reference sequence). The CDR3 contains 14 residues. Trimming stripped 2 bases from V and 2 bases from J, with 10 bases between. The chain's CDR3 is CATSRLQSPYEQYF. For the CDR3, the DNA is TGTGCCACCAGCAGACTGCAATCCCCCTACGAGCAGTACTTC.

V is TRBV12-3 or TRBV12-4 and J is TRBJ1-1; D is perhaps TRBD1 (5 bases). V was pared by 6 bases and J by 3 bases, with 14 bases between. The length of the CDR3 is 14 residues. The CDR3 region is CASSLNGGDTEAFF. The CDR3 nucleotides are TGTGCCAGCAGCTTGAACGGGGGGGACACTGAAGCTTTCTTT.

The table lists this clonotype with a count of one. This CDR3 is CASSSDQITDTQYF. The CDR3 DNA follows: TGTGCCAGCAGCTCCGACCAGATCACAGATACGCAGTATTTT. The V gene is TRBV5-4, the J gene TRBJ2-3; D uncertain. Germline V CDR1 and CDR2: SGHNT, YYREEE (reference sequence). CDR3 length: 14 amino acids. Deletions cut 3 bases from V and 2 bases from J, with 10 bases between.